This T cell receptor (beta chain) was found in a study of technical replicates of blood from four donors. Germline CDR1 reads SGHTA; CDR2 reads FQGTGA. V was trimmed by 2 bases and J by 0 bases, leaving 11 bases between them. The CDR3 contains 15 residues. Data came from immunoSEQ multiplex PCR; TCRdb stores just in-frame clones and leaves some out. This table holds some 77,000 clones, 65% to 90% found once. The sequenced material came from PBMCs. The rearrangement uses TRBV7-3 and TRBJ2-7; D may be TRBD2 (6 bases). The sequence came from a human donor in good health. Some clones in this sample may be carry-over from other donors' samples. The chain's CDR3 is CASSLSGGDSYEQYF. DNA of the CDR3: TGTGCCAGCAGCTTATCGGGCGGGGACTCCTACGAGCAGTACTTC.